These 25 T cell receptor beta chains came from one sample sequenced in a study of T cell repertoires in cytomegalovirus infection. What these receptors recognize is not known. TCRdb used MiXCR to reprocess the reads, holding one entry per CDR3 protein. The table includes around 710,000 distinct CDR3 sequences, about 28% detected once. The sequencing used cultured CD8+ T cells from PBMCs, collected from culture after CMV antigen stimulation. The receptors were sampled from a human donor in good health (CMV status not recorded). Some clones in this sample may be carry-over from other donors' samples.

This clonotype was counted between two and nine times. The rearrangement uses TRBV6-5 and TRBJ2-7, with TRBD2 identical over 10 bases. The CDR3 spans 15 residues. Germline V CDR1 and CDR2: MNHEY, SVGAGI. V shed 0 bases and J 5 bases; nucleotides not matched to a gene: 4. CDR3 loop: CASSYSAGGFHEQYF. CDR3 nucleotide sequence: TGTGCCAGCAGTTACTCAGCGGGGGGGTTCCACGAGCAGTACTTC.

J is TRBJ2-5 and V is TRBV4-1; TRBD1 is a possible D gene (5 bases). Trimming removed 0 bases at V and 1 base at J, with 9 bases between. CDR1 MGHRA and CDR2 YSYEKL come from the germline V gene. This CDR3 comprises 15 residues. The CDR3 DNA reads TGCGCCAGCAGCCAAGAAGGGGCGGTCCAAGAGACCCAGTACTTC. Translation gives CASSQEGAVQETQYF.

This clonotype was recorded a few times. DNA for the CDR3: TGCGCCAGCAGCTTGAGCCCCGAGAGGACCCCTGAAGCTTTCTTT. This encodes CASSLSPERTPEAFF. The chain uses TRBV5-1 and TRBJ1-1, with D uncertain. The V gene lost 1 base and the J gene lost 6 bases, with 16 bases spanning the gap. In germline, CDR1 is SGHRS, CDR2 YFSETQ. This CDR3 spans 15 amino acids. Supplemented by reference TRBV5-1 and TRBJ1-1, the full variable domain reads KAGVTQTPRYLIKTRGQQVTLSCSPISGHRSVSWYQQTPGQGLQFLFEYFSETQRNKGNFPGRFSGRQFSNSRSEMNVSTLELGDSALYLCASSLSPERTPEAFFGQGTRLTVV.

This clonotype showed up many times. The rearrangement links TRBV19 to TRBJ1-5; D might be TRBD1 (6 bases). Germline V gives CDR1 LNHDA, CDR2 SQIVND (reference sequence). This CDR3 has 15 residues. V was pared by 4 bases and J by 0 bases, with 10 bases between. Here the CDR3 reads CASSTRQASNQPQHF. CDR3 nucleotide sequence: TGTGCCAGTAGTACTCGACAGGCTAGCAATCAGCCCCAGCATTTT.

The rearrangement joins TRBV29-1 to TRBJ2-2; D gene uncertain. Trimming pared 3 bases from V and 2 bases from J, leaving 10 bases between. Germline-derived CDR1 and CDR2 are SQVTM and ANQGSEA. The CDR3 covers 14 residues. CDR3 bases: TGCAGCGTTGATACCGGAACAAACACCGGGGAGCTGTTTTTT. This gives the protein CSVDTGTNTGELFF.

The table lists this clonotype with many counts. The chain couples TRBV28 to TRBJ2-7; a possible D gene is TRBD2 (6 bases). There are 16 residues in the CDR3. Between the trimmed V and J ends, which lost 6 bases and 7 bases, there was a span of 25 bases. Per germline, CDR1 MDHEN and CDR2 SYDVKM. CDR3 residues: CASRLSSGTRAGEQYV. As DNA, the CDR3 is TGTGCCAGCAGACTAAGCTCCGGGACCCGGGCGGGGGAGCAGTACGTC.

This chain connects TRBV9 to TRBJ1-3; D is uncertain. The germline V gene encodes CDR1 SGDLS and CDR2 YYNGEE. CDR3 length: 13 amino acids. Trimming shortened V by 0 bases and J by 2 bases, and 3 bases separated the two germline ends. The CDR3 reads CASSVGTGNTIYF. CDR3 DNA: TGTGCCAGCAGCGTAGGGACTGGAAACACCATATATTTT.

CDR3 sequence reads: CSARVGKVQVSNGYTF. CDR3 DNA: TGCAGTGCTAGAGTAGGGAAGGTACAAGTTAGCAATGGCTACACCTTC. The rearrangement links TRBV20-1 to TRBJ1-2, with D hard to call. Per the germline V gene, CDR1 is DFQATT and CDR2 is SNEGSKA (reference sequence). The CDR3 sequence is 16 residues long. Deletions cut 1 base from V and 6 bases from J, with 21 bases between.

This clonotype was detected only a few times. The genes are TRBV19 and TRBJ2-7; D might be TRBD2 (6 bases). Trimming pared 5 bases from V and 9 bases from J, leaving 11 bases between. The germline V gene has CDR1 LNHDA and CDR2 SQIVND (reference sequence). The CDR3 is made up of 11 amino acids. The CDR3 DNA reads as TGTGCCAGTAGTGGGACTGAGGGGCAGTACGTC. Translation gives CASSGTEGQYV.

This clonotype was counted between two and nine times. V gene TRBV29-1 combines with J gene TRBJ2-1, with 9 bases aligning to TRBD2. CDR1 SQVTM and CDR2 ANQGSEA come from the germline V gene. The CDR3 runs 14 residues. V was pared by 7 bases and J by 4 bases, with 8 bases of the junction left unmatched. CDR3 sequence: CSANPRGGYNEQFF. The CDR3 coding sequence is TGCAGCGCCAACCCGCGGGGGGGGTACAATGAGCAGTTCTTC.

Many counts were recorded for this clonotype. The chain has TRBV7-2 and TRBJ1-1; D gene uncertain. V was pared by 2 bases and J by 11 bases, with 18 bases between. The CDR3 loop spans 14 amino acids. Germline V CDR1 and CDR2: SGHTA, FQGNSA. The CDR3 DNA reads as TGTGCCAGCAGCTTAAGCGATGTCGGTAGGGTCGCTTTCTTT. This translates into CASSLSDVGRVAFF.

This chain joins TRBV5-4 and TRBJ2-7; D is perhaps TRBD1 or TRBD2 (7 bases each). Trimming took off 1 base at V and 6 bases at J, with 23 bases between the two ends. The CDR3 contains 17 residues. Germline values: CDR1 SGHNT, CDR2 YYREEE (reference sequence). The CDR3 loop is CASSLKGRGREIGEQYV. DNA of the CDR3: TGTGCCAGCAGCTTGAAAGGCAGGGGGAGGGAAATAGGCGAGCAGTACGTC.

This clonotype was seen a handful of times. The rearrangement links TRBV12-3 or TRBV12-4 to TRBJ2-5, with D perhaps matching TRBD2 (7 bases). With 2 bases removed from V and 4 bases from J, the gap between germline ends came to 14 bases. The CDR3 totals 15 residues. CDR3 sequence reads: CASSLRRGRGETQYF. The CDR3 nucleotides read TGTGCCAGCAGTTTAAGGCGGGGGCGGGGAGAGACCCAGTACTTC.

This chain connects TRBV5-4 to TRBJ2-2; D may be TRBD1 (6 bases). This CDR3 is 14 amino acids long. Germline V gives CDR1 SGHNT, CDR2 YYREEE (reference sequence). Trimming cost V 2 bases and J 7 bases, with 12 bases left between them. CDR3 in amino acids: CASSLELQGGELFF. The CDR3, as DNA: TGTGCCAGCAGCTTAGAATTACAGGGCGGGGAGCTGTTTTTT.

The chain's CDR3 is CASSQVRGETYEQYF. CDR3 coding DNA: TGTGCCAGCAGCCAAGTCAGGGGGGAGACCTACGAGCAGTACTTC. The chain combines TRBV3-1 with TRBJ2-7; D is possibly TRBD1 (7 bases). V was shortened by 1 base and J by 2 bases, with 12 bases between the two germline ends. This CDR3 comprises 15 residues. Germline V gene lookup returns CDR1 LGHDT and CDR2 YNNKEL (reference sequence).

The count of this clonotype is one. The genes are TRBV7-9 and TRBJ1-1; maybe TRBD1 (5 bases). The V end lost 6 bases, the J end lost 4 bases, and 18 bases lay between the germline ends. This CDR3 spans 15 amino acids. Germline V gives CDR1 SEHNR, CDR2 FQNEAQ (reference sequence). The CDR3 coding sequence is TGTGCCAGCAGGTTTAACAGAGACCAGGGCACTGAAGCTTTCTTT. Amino acids: CASRFNRDQGTEAFF.

J is TRBJ2-7 and V is TRBV6-1; D possibly matches TRBD1 or TRBD2 (5 bases each). The length of the CDR3 is 13 residues. Germline V gene data show CDR1 as MNHNS and CDR2 as SASEGT. Deletions cut 5 bases from V and 6 bases from J, with 14 bases between. CDR3 in amino acids: CASSYSPGLEQYV. CDR3 DNA sequence: TGTGCCAGCAGTTACTCCCCGGGGCTCGAGCAGTACGTC.

This clonotype came up many times. The rearrangement uses TRBV6-1 and TRBJ2-7, with 7 bases identical to TRBD1. The CDR3 is 13 amino acids. Unmatched junction bases numbered 1, after V lost 3 bases and J lost 2 bases. Germline V gene lookup returns CDR1 MNHNS and CDR2 SASEGT. The chain's CDR3 is CASSEGQPYEQYF. The CDR3 DNA reads TGTGCCAGCAGTGAGGGACAGCCCTACGAGCAGTACTTC.

This clonotype was seen more than once but under ten times. The chain is built from TRBV15 and TRBJ2-7; possibly TRBD1 or TRBD2 for D (5 bases each). The V gene lost 3 bases and the J gene lost 2 bases, with 11 bases spanning the gap. Germline CDR1 is LNHNV and CDR2 is YYDKDF (reference sequence). The CDR3 spans 14 residues. The CDR3 is CATSSSGPTYEQYV. Here the CDR3 DNA reads TGTGCCACCAGCAGTTCGGGACCGACCTACGAGCAGTACGTC.

In its sample, this clonotype was seen many times. This chain connects TRBV11-2 to TRBJ2-3, with TRBD1 matching 11 bases. CDR3 size: 15 residues. The J segment lost 2 bases and the V segment lost 4 bases, leaving 2 bases of the junction unmatched. Germline values: CDR1 SGHAT, CDR2 FQNNGV. The DNA of the CDR3 is TGTGCCAGCAGCTACGGACAGGGGGCCACAGATACGCAGTATTTT. This gives the protein CASSYGQGATDTQYF.

The chain has TRBV12-3 or TRBV12-4 and TRBJ1-2; D gene uncertain. The ends were cut back, 3 bases at V and 6 bases at J, with 11 bases in the middle. The CDR3 length is 13 residues. Written as DNA, the CDR3 is TGTGCCAGCAGTTTCGGACCGGCGGATGGCTACACCTTC. This codes for CASSFGPADGYTF.

The chain joins TRBV24-1 to TRBJ2-2, with D perhaps matching TRBD1 (6 bases). Trimming removed 3 bases at V and 4 bases at J, with 20 bases between. The CDR3 is 18 residues long. Germline V gives CDR1 KGHDR, CDR2 SFDVKD. The CDR3 reads CATSDAKILGAITGELFF. The DNA for the CDR3 is TGTGCCACCAGTGATGCGAAAATACTGGGGGCCATCACCGGGGAGCTGTTTTTT.

This clonotype was observed a few times. The chain recombines TRBV7-4 with TRBJ2-7, with TRBD1 identical over 7 bases. Germline V gives CDR1 SGHVT, CDR2 SQSDAQ. Unmatched junction bases numbered 9, after V lost 4 bases and J lost 3 bases. The CDR3 consists of 15 residues. CDR3 protein: CASSSGERQGYEQYV. Here the CDR3 DNA reads TGTGCCAGCAGCTCCGGCGAGAGACAGGGCTACGAGCAGTACGTC.

This clonotype was detected ten times or more. V gene TRBV12-3 or TRBV12-4 combines with J gene TRBJ2-7; 7 nucleotides align to TRBD1. The CDR3 runs 15 residues. The trim removed 5 bases at V and 2 bases at J, leaving 9 bases unmatched. CDR3 DNA: TGTGCCAGCAGTCGCTCCCGGGACAGCGCCTACGAGCAGTACTTC. Translated, it gives CASSRSRDSAYEQYF.

This clonotype was seen a handful of times. The chain links TRBV4-2 to TRBJ2-1, with 9 positions matching TRBD2. The CDR3 runs 16 residues. Germline CDR1 reads LGHNA; CDR2 reads YNFKEQ. The junction had 4 bases not matched to a gene; V was cut back by 0 bases and J by 4 bases. CDR3 DNA sequence: TGTGCCAGCAGCCAAGATGGCGGGGGGGGTTACAATGAGCAGTTCTTC. Translated, it gives CASSQDGGGGYNEQFF.